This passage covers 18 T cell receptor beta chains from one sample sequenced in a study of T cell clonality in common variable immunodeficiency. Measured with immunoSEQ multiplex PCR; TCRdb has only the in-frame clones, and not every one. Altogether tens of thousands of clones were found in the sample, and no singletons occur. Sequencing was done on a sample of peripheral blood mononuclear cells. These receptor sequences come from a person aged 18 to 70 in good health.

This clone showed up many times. The sequenced CDR3 bases are TGTGCCAGTCACAGGGTCGGTGAAAAA. Translation: CASHRVGEK. The full CDR3 reads CASHRVGEKLFF. This chain connects TRBV2 to TRBJ1-4, with D maybe TRBD1 (6 bases). Read sequence stops 3 residues before the CDR3 end, and the germline J gene provides the missing end. This CDR3 spans 12 amino acids. Trimming removed 9 bases from V and 7 bases from J, with 12 bases in between. CDR1 and CDR2 (germline): SNHLY, FYNNEI. The full variable domain, completed using reference TRBV2 and TRBJ1-4, is EPEVTQTPSHQVTQMGQEVILRCVPISNHLYFYWYRQILGQKVEFLVSFYNNEISEKSEIFDDQFSVERPDGSNFTLKIRSTKLEDSAMYFCASHRVGEKLFFGSGTQLSVL.

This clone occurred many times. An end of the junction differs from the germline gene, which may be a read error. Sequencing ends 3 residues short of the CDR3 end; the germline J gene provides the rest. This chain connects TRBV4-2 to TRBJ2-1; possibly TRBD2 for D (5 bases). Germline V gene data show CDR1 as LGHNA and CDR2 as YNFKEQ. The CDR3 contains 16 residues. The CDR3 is CASSQDWRAAWNEQFF. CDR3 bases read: TGCGCCAGCAGCCAAGATTGGCGGGCCGCTTGGAATGAG.

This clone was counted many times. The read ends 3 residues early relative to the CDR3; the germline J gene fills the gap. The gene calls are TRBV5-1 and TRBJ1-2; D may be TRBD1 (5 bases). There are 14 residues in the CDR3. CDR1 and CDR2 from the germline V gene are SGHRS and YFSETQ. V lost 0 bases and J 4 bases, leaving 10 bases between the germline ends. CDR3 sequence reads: CASSLGQGSYGYTF. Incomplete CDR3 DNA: TGCGCCAGCAGCTTGGGCCAGGGAAGCTATGGC. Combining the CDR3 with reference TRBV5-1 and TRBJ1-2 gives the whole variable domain KAGVTQTPRYLIKTRGQQVTLSCSPISGHRSVSWYQQTPGQGLQFLFEYFSETQRNKGNFPGRFSGRQFSNSRSEMNVSTLELGDSALYLCASSLGQGSYGYTFGSGTRLTVV.

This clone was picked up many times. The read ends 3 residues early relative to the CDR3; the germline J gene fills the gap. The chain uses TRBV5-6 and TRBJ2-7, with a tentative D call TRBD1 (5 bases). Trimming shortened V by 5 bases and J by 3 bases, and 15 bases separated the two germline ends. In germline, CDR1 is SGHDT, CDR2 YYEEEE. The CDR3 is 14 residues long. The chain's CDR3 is CASSSPDTYYEQYF. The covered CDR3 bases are TGTGCCAGCAGTTCGCCGGACACTTACTACGAG. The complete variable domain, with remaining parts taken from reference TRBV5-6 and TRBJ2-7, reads DAGVTQSPTHLIKTRGQQVTLRCSPKSGHDTVSWYQQALGQGPQFIFQYYEEEERQRGNFPDRFSGHQFPNYSSELNVNALLLGDSALYLCASSSPDTYYEQYFGPGTRLTVT.

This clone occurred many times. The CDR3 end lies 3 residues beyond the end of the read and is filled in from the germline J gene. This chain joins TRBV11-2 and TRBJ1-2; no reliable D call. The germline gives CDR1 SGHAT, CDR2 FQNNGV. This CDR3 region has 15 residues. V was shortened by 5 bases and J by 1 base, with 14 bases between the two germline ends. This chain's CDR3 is CASSPQIEVNYGYTF. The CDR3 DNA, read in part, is TGTGCCAGCAGCCCACAGATTGAGGTTAACTATGGC.

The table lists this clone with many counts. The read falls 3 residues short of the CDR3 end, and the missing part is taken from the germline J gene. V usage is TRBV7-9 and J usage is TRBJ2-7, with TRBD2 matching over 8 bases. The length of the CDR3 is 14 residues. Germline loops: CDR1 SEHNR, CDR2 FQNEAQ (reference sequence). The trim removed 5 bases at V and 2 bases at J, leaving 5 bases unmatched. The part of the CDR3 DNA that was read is TGTGCCAGCAGCCTTAGCGGGGACCCCTACGAG. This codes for CASSLSGDPYE. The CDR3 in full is CASSLSGDPYEQYF.

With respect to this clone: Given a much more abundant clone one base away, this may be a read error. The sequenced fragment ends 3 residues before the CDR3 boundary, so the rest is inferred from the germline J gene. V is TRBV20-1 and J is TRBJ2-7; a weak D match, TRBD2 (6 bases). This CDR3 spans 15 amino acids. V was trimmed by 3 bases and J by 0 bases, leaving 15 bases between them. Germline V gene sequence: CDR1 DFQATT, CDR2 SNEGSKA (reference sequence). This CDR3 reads CSASEPPAGSYEQYF. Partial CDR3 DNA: TGCAGTGCTAGCGAACCACCAGCGGGCTCCTACGAG.

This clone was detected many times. Incomplete CDR3 DNA: TGTGCCAGCAGCTTCTCCACAGATACG. Amino acids: CASSFSTDT. The CDR3, in full, reads CASSFSTDTQYF. The rearrangement uses TRBV5-4 and TRBJ2-3; D remains ambiguous. The read finishes 3 residues shy of the CDR3 end, and the germline J gene is used to complete it. Between the trimmed V and J ends, which lost 2 bases and 2 bases, there was a span of 3 bases. Germline-derived CDR1 and CDR2 are SGHNT and YYREEE (reference sequence). The CDR3 totals 12 residues. Variable domain in full (rest from reference TRBV5-4 and TRBJ2-3): ETGVTQSPTHLIKTRGQQVTLRCSSQSGHNTVSWYQQALGQGPQFIFQYYREEENGRGNFPPRFSGLQFPNYSSELNVNALELDDSALYLCASSFSTDTQYFGPGTRLTVL.

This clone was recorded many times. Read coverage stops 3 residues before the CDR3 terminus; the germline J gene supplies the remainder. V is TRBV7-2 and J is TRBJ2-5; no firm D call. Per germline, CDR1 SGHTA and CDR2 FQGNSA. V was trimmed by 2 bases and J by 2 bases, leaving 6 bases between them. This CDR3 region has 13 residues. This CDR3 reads CASSLSPQETQYF. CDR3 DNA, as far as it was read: TGTGCCAGCAGCTTATCCCCTCAAGAGACC.

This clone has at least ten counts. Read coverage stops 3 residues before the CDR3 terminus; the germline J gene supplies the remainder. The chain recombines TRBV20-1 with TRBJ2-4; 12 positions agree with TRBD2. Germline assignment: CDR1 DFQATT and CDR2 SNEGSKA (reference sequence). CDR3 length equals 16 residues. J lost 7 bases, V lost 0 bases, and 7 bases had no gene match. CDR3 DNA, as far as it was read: TGCAGTGCTAGAGATGCCCTAGCGGGGGGGACTAACATT. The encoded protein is CSARDALAGGTNI. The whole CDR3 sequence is CSARDALAGGTNIQYF.

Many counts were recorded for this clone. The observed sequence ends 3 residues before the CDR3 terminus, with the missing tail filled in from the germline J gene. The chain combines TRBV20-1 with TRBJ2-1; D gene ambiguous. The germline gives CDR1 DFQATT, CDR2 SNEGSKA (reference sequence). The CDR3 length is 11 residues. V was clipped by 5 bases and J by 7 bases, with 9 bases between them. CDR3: CSALLRNEQFF. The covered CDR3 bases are TGCAGTGCTCTACTCCGGAATGAG.

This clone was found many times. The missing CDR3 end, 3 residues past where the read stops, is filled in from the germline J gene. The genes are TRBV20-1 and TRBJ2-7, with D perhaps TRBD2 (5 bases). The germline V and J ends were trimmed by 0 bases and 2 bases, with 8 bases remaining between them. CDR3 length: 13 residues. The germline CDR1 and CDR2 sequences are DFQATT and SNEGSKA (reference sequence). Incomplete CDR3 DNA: TGCAGTGCTAGAGAGAGGGTCGCCTACGAG. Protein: CSARERVAYE. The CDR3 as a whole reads CSARERVAYEQYF.

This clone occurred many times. Here the CDR3 reads CASRSQGTVSTDTQYF. The DNA read from the CDR3 is TGTGCCAGCAGGTCACAGGGTACTGTTAGCACAGATACG. The rearrangement joins TRBV5-4 to TRBJ2-3, with D possibly being TRBD1 (6 bases). The DNA ends 3 residues before the CDR3 does, and the rest of the CDR3 is filled in from the germline J gene. Germline CDR1 SGHNT, CDR2 YYREEE (reference sequence). Trimming cost V 5 bases and J 0 bases, with 16 bases left between them. The CDR3 contains 16 residues.

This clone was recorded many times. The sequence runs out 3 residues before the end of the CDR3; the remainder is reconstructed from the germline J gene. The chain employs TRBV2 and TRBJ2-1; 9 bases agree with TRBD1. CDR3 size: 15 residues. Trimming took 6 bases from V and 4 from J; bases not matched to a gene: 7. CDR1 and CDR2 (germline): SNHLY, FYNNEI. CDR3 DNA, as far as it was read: TGTGCCAGCAGAGTGGACAGGGGCCTGTACAATGAG. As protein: CASRVDRGLYNE. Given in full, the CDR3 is CASRVDRGLYNEQFF.

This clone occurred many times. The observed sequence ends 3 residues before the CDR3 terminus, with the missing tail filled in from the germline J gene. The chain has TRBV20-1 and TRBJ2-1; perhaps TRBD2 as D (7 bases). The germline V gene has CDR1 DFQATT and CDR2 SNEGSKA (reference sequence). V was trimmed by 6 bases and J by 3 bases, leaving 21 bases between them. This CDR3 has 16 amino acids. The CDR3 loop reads CSASKGGSSRYNEQFF. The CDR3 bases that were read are TGCAGTGCCTCAAAGGGGGGGAGCTCCCGCTACAATGAG.

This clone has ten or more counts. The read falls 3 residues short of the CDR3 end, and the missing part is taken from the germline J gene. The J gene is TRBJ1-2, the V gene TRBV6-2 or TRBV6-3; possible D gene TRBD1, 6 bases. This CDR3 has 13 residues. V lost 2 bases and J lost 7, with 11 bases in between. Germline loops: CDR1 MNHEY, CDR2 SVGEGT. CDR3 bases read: TGTGCCAGCAGTTACATGGGGGCGTCTGGC. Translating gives CASSYMGASG. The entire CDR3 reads CASSYMGASGYTF.

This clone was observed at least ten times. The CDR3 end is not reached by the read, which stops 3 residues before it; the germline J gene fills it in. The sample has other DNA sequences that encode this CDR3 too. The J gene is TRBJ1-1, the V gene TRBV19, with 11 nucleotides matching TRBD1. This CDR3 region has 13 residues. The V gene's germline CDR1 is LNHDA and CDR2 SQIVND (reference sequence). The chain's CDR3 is CASIRTGGTEAFF. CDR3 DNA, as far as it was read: TGTGCCAGTATCCGGACAGGGGGCACCGAA.

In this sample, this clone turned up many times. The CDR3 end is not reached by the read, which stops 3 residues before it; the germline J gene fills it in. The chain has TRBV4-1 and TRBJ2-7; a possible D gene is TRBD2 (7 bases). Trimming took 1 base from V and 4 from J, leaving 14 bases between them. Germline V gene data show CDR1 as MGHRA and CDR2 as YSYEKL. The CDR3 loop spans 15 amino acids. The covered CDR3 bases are TGCGCCAGCAGCCAAGTGGGTAGGGGGGGGTACGAG. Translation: CASSQVGRGGYE. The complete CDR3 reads CASSQVGRGGYEQYF.